This record concerns one TCR beta chain sequence. No cognate antigen has been identified for it. No base quality values were provided; no much bigger clone lies one nucleotide off. Library preparation was by the immunoSEQ multiplex PCR assay. The hsTCRB Kit was used according to the manufacturer's protocol to amplify rearranged TCR beta chain sequences. TCRB libraries were sequenced on an Illumina MiSeq. On the study's bioinformatics: Demultiplexing, trimming and gene mapping were performed with the kit vendor's proprietary platform. The clones in this table, taken by TCRdb from immuneACCESS, are in-frame only. Not every clone is retained; where verified, under half of the shortfall comes from an unresolved V gene, and the cause of the rest is unknown. V and J calls plus clone size are reproduced from that table; the DNA served to infer D and trimming. Recorded for this sample are about 56,000 clones; 85% to 90% of them occurred a single time. The ten largest clones add up to 1.6% of the sample.

V is pared back by 0 bases and J by 0 bases, with 6 bases lying between the germline termini. Looking up the germline V gene (reference sequence) yields CDR1 SGHKS and CDR2 YYEKEE. The CDR3 measures 15 amino acids from cysteine to phenylalanine. Just the 45-base CDR3 DNA is kept, in frame starting at base 1. This entry comes from a study of a mutant IDH1 vaccine in newly diagnosed glioma (dated by TCRdb to the early 2020s). At the level of the whole study: In the chemotherapy-containing groups, vaccination started alongside temozolomide cycles, whereas in patients who had radiotherapy alone it started 4-6 weeks after radiotherapy. Of the 25 to 35 patients who were treated, around 62% were male and approximately 40% were female, and the mean age was around 40 years. Before enrollment, patients had received standard therapy of radiotherapy alone, temozolomide alone, or radiochemotherapy with temozolomide; most received the combination. The week-35 safety follow-up took place at visit V12, and the week-47 end of study took place at visit V13. Six visits were used for peripheral blood collection: V03 (baseline), V05, V07, V10, V12 and V13. For exploratory analyses, longitudinal TCRB deep sequencing was carried out in about two dozen treated patients wherever samples were available. The paper as a whole reports these results and caveats: Vaccine-induced immune responses across multiple MHC alleles were detected in 80% to 95% of patients. PBMC samples for TCRB deep sequencing were selected based on availability. The authors noted that analyses of patient blood samples could not be reproduced because of sample limitations. Pseudoprogression seemed to be unrelated to changes in the top peripheral T cell clonotypes found by TCRB sequencing.

Read against the paper, the sample's time point label means: week 35, safety follow-up. Each vaccine dose was 300 ug of a 20-mer mutant IDH1 peptide in Montanide, given subcutaneously with topical imiquimod. Patients received eight vaccinations in weeks 1, 3, 5, 7, 11, 15, 19 and 23, corresponding to visits V03 through V10. The donors had newly diagnosed IDH1-mutant astrocytomas of WHO grade 3 or 4 that showed loss of nuclear ATRX. The samples were drawn from NOA16, a multicentre, single-arm, open-label phase I trial in Germany that tested a mutant IDH1 peptide vaccine in humans for the first time. Genomic DNA for TCRB sequencing was extracted from EDTA blood using the DNeasy Blood and Tissue Kit.

This TCR came from a man aged 40-55 years with glioma. The sample in question was PBMCs, obtained from a glioma patient whose treatment included an IDH1 peptide vaccine. In this chain, TRBV5-5 is recombined with TRBJ1-4, with the D gene not confidently named. The CDR3 reads as follows: CASSLGAATNEKLFF. Read as DNA, the sequence is TGTGCCAGCAGCTTGGGGGCAGCAACTAATGAAAAACTGTTTTTT.